The 29 T cell receptor beta chains presented below share a single source sample, sequenced in a study of T cells in Graves' hyperthyroidism and ophthalmopathy. RNA transcripts served as the template for amplifying TCR beta CDR3 regions. The TCR CDR3 first-round RT-PCR relied on the HTBI primer set. TCRdb ran MiXCR on the multiplex PCR reads and lists one entry per CDR3 protein. The sample includes fewer than 450,000 distinct CDR3 sequences, under 20% of them seen just once. What was sequenced was blood. These receptors all come from a young man with Graves' ophthalmopathy.

This clonotype was seen at least ten times. This chain links TRBV10-3 with TRBJ2-5, with TRBD2 identical over 14 bases. Germline lookup yields CDR1 ENHRY and CDR2 SYGVKD. V dropped 11 bases and J dropped 2; count of bases not matched to a gene: 7. This CDR3 spans 15 amino acids. CDR3 sequence reads: CASAGTSGGQETQYF. CDR3 coding DNA: TGTGCCTCGGCCGGGACTAGCGGGGGTCAAGAGACCCAGTACTTC.

This clonotype was detected ten times or more. The V gene is TRBV14, the J gene TRBJ2-5; D unresolved. V lost 1 base, J lost 2 bases, and 11 bases lay in between. Germline V gene sequence: CDR1 SGHDN, CDR2 FVKESK. This CDR3 spans 15 amino acids. CDR3 sequence reads: CASSQALPGQETQYF. In nucleotides, the CDR3 is TGTGCCAGCAGCCAAGCCCTCCCAGGACAAGAGACCCAGTACTTC. Full variable domain (rest looked up from reference TRBV14 and TRBJ2-5): EAGVTQFPSHSVIEKGQTVTLRCDPISGHDNLYWYRRVMGKEIKFLLHFVKESKQDESGMPNNRFLAERTGGTYSTLKVQPAELEDSGVYFCASSQALPGQETQYFGPGTRLLVL.

This clonotype was counted ten times or more. The genes are TRBV10-3 and TRBJ2-5; D unresolved. The CDR3 sequence is 16 residues long. CDR1 is ENHRY and CDR2 is SYGVKD in the germline V gene. Trimming cost V 3 bases and J 1 base, with 15 bases left between them. In DNA, the CDR3 is TGTGCCATCAGTGACCCCGCCTTGGGCAGCCAAGAGACCCAGTACTTC. As protein: CAISDPALGSQETQYF.

This clonotype appeared a few times. This chain connects TRBV25-1 to TRBJ1-2; D is undetermined. CDR1 is MGHDK and CDR2 is SYGVNS in the germline V gene. Trimming took off 4 bases at V and 2 bases at J, with 11 bases between the two ends. The CDR3 totals 14 residues. CDR3 region: CASSATDGNYGYTF. The CDR3 nucleotides are TGTGCCAGCAGTGCCACGGACGGCAACTATGGCTACACCTTC.

This clonotype was recorded a few times. The chain uses TRBV7-9 and TRBJ2-3; 8 bases fit TRBD2. The J segment lost 5 bases and the V segment lost 6 bases, leaving 7 bases of the junction unmatched. There are 14 residues in the CDR3. Germline CDR1 is SEHNR and CDR2 is FQNEAQ (reference sequence). CDR3 DNA sequence: TGTGCCAGCAGATATACGGGACTAGTAGATACGCAGTATTTT. Residues: CASRYTGLVDTQYF.

The V call is TRBV7-9, the J call TRBJ1-2; possible D gene TRBD1, 6 bases. The V end lost 7 bases, the J end lost 2 bases, and 14 bases lay between the germline ends. CDR1 and CDR2 from the germline V gene are SEHNR and FQNEAQ (reference sequence). The CDR3 runs 14 residues. The DNA of the CDR3 is TGTGCCAGCATCCCTCAGGACAGCAACTATGGCTACACCTTC. It is translated as CASIPQDSNYGYTF.

This clonotype was detected once. The genes are TRBV20-1 and TRBJ1-1, with unresolved D. Germline CDR1 DFQATT, CDR2 SNEGSKA (reference sequence). The CDR3 is 13 amino acids. V shed 1 base and J shed 8 bases, with 14 bases lying between them. The DNA of the CDR3 is TGCAGTGCTAGAGGCGGGAGGGTGCGGGAAGCTTTCTTT. Protein: CSARGGRVREAFF.

This clonotype was observed many times. The rearrangement links TRBV27 to TRBJ1-2; 7 nucleotides line up with TRBD1. After removal of 4 bases from V and 3 bases from J, the junction contained 5 bases not matched to a gene. The CDR3 consists of 14 residues. The germline CDR1 and CDR2 sequences are MNHEY and SMNVEV (reference sequence). In DNA, the CDR3 is TGTGCCAGCAGTTCTATACAGGGGCACTATGGCTACACCTTC. Encoded protein: CASSSIQGHYGYTF.

This clonotype was detected a few times. This chain joins TRBV29-1 and TRBJ2-1; D possibly corresponds to TRBD1 (6 bases). The V gene's germline CDR1 is SQVTM and CDR2 ANQGSEA. The length of the CDR3 is 11 residues. In DNA form, the CDR3 reads TGCAGTCAGACAGGCGGGAATGAGCAGTTCTTC. Amino acids: CSQTGGNEQFF.

This clonotype was detected only a few times. V usage is TRBV6-1 and J usage is TRBJ1-4; 7 nucleotides line up with TRBD1. The CDR3 has 14 amino acids. The V and J ends lost 6 bases and 7 bases, in that order; junction bases with no gene match: 8. Germline V CDR1 and CDR2: MNHNS, SASEGT. The CDR3 region has the DNA TGTGCCAGCAGCTCGACAGGGTTCAGTGAAAAACTGTTTTTT. Its protein product is CASSSTGFSEKLFF.

This clonotype was counted many times. This rearrangement joins TRBV7-9 to TRBJ2-7, with TRBD1 matching over 10 bases. CDR3 length equals 13 residues. Germline V lookup: CDR1 SEHNR, CDR2 FQNEAQ (reference sequence). V shed 3 bases, J shed 9 bases, and the junction held 5 bases outside the gene matches. CDR3 nucleotide sequence: TGTGCCAGCAGCTTGGGGACAGGGGTAGTGCAGTACTTC. It is translated as CASSLGTGVVQYF. Together with reference TRBV7-9 and TRBJ2-7, the CDR3 gives the full variable domain: DTGVSQNPRHKITKRGQNVTFRCDPISEHNRLYWYRQTLGQGPEFLTYFQNEAQLEKSRLLSDRFSAERPKGSFSTLEIQRTEQGDSAMYLCASSLGTGVVQYFGPGTRLTVT.

This clonotype showed up many times. The V call is TRBV7-6, the J call TRBJ2-1, with TRBD2 as a possible D gene (7 bases). Trimming pared 5 bases from V and 6 bases from J, leaving 20 bases between. Germline lookup yields CDR1 SGHVS and CDR2 FNYEAQ. The CDR3 runs 16 residues. CDR3 region: CASSPSSQGGGNEQFF. For the CDR3, the DNA is TGTGCCAGCAGCCCTAGCAGCCAGGGAGGGGGCAATGAGCAGTTCTTC. Filled out from reference TRBV7-6 and TRBJ2-1, the complete variable domain reads GAGVSQSPRYKVTKRGQDVALRCDPISGHVSLYWYRQALGQGPEFLTYFNYEAQQDKSGLPNDRFSAERPEGSISTLTIQRTEQRDSAMYRCASSPSSQGGGNEQFFGPGTRLTVL.

The chain is built from TRBV5-1 and TRBJ2-1, with a tentative D call TRBD2 (6 bases). The CDR3 loop spans 19 amino acids. Germline V gene sequence: CDR1 SGHRS, CDR2 YFSETQ. The V end was cut by 1 base, the J end by 6 bases, with 26 bases between. The CDR3 DNA reads TGCGCCAGCAGCTTGCCCCCTGGGGTTCCCATACGGCGGGGCAATGAGCAGTTCTTC. It yields the protein CASSLPPGVPIRRGNEQFF.

This clonotype was detected only a few times. This sequence joins TRBV6-1 and TRBJ1-1, with 9 bases aligning to TRBD1. Germline lookup yields CDR1 MNHNS and CDR2 SASEGT. This CDR3 contains 14 residues. Trimming removed 10 bases from V and 5 bases from J; junction bases left unmatched: 11. In nucleotides, the CDR3 is TGTGCCACCACCGAAGACAGGGGGTTAACTGAAGCTTTCTTT. Amino acids: CATTEDRGLTEAFF.

This chain joins TRBV5-6 and TRBJ1-5; 9 bases map to TRBD1. CDR1 is SGHDT and CDR2 is YYEEEE in the germline V gene. V shed 2 bases, J shed 7 bases, and the junction held 7 bases outside the gene matches. The CDR3 runs 15 residues. The CDR3: CASSLRTGVSQPQHF. CDR3 nucleotides: TGTGCCAGCAGCTTACGGACAGGGGTAAGCCAGCCCCAGCATTTT.

There are many counts of this clonotype. The V and J genes are TRBV13 and TRBJ2-3; D is uncertain. CDR3 size: 16 residues. Germline CDR1 and CDR2: PRHDT and FYEKMQ (reference sequence). The V and J ends lost 0 bases and 5 bases respectively, with 15 bases between them. The CDR3 sequence: CASSLGHDQPGDTQYF. The CDR3, as DNA: TGTGCCAGCAGCTTAGGCCACGACCAGCCGGGAGATACGCAGTATTTT.

Concerning this clonotype: At one boundary the junction diverges from the germline segment, which might be a read error. The genes are TRBV2 and TRBJ2-7; D gene unclear. This CDR3 spans 15 amino acids. Looked up from germline, CDR1 is SNHLY and CDR2 is FYNNEI. CDR3 amino acids: CAGSEWRSPGHEQYF. In nucleotides, the CDR3 is TGTGCCGGCAGTGAATGGCGATCGCCCGGCCACGAGCAGTACTTC.

This clonotype was seen repeatedly, ten times or more. The J gene is TRBJ2-7, the V gene TRBV11-2; D is undetermined. CDR3 length: 12 residues. V lost 4 bases and J lost 3, with 7 bases in between. Germline V gene sequence: CDR1 SGHAT, CDR2 FQNNGV. CDR3 coding DNA: TGTGCCAGCAGCTCGTCGAACTACGAGCAGTACTTC. It encodes CASSSSNYEQYF.

In DNA form, the CDR3 reads TGCAGCGTGGCACCGACACGGTACGAGCAGTACTTC. Residues: CSVAPTRYEQYF. This chain links TRBV29-1 with TRBJ2-7; D uncertain. In germline, CDR1 is SQVTM, CDR2 ANQGSEA. Deletions cut 6 bases from V and 4 bases from J, with 13 bases between. The CDR3 extends over 12 amino acids.

This chain joins TRBV12-3 or TRBV12-4 and TRBJ2-3; no firm D call. Deletions cut 6 bases from V and 4 bases from J, with 11 bases between. This CDR3 spans 13 amino acids. The CDR3 reads CASSPFRSDTQYF. The CDR3 DNA follows: TGTGCCAGCAGCCCATTTCGGTCAGATACGCAGTATTTT.

The table lists this clonotype with a few counts. This chain links TRBV28 with TRBJ2-1; D gene unclear. V lost 6 bases to trimming and J lost 5 bases, with 14 bases between them. The CDR3 sequence is 14 residues long. Germline loops: CDR1 MDHEN, CDR2 SYDVKM. The CDR3 here is CASRLPLINNEQFF. The DNA for the CDR3 is TGTGCCAGCAGGCTTCCGTTAATCAACAATGAGCAGTTCTTC.

This clonotype was seen at least ten times. The chain is built from TRBV20-1 and TRBJ1-1; D is ambiguous. V lost 7 bases and J lost 7, with 19 bases in between. Germline lookup yields CDR1 DFQATT and CDR2 SNEGSKA (reference sequence). The CDR3 is 13 residues long. This CDR3 reads CSGHAQEFGEAFF. CDR3 DNA sequence: TGCAGTGGCCACGCCCAGGAATTCGGTGAAGCTTTCTTT.

This clonotype appeared many times. The rearrangement links TRBV29-1 to TRBJ1-1; TRBD1 is a possible D gene (6 bases). The CDR3 runs 13 residues. Germline assignment: CDR1 SQVTM and CDR2 ANQGSEA. Trimming pared 4 bases from V and 1 base from J, leaving 10 bases between. The CDR3 DNA sequence: TGCAGCGTTGTCGGGGGCGAGAACACTGAAGCTTTCTTT. It is translated as CSVVGGENTEAFF.

This clonotype was detected many times. The chain links TRBV2 to TRBJ1-2; a possible D gene is TRBD1 (6 bases). Trimming took off 3 bases at V and 3 bases at J, with 17 bases between the two ends. CDR1 SNHLY and CDR2 FYNNEI come from the germline V gene. The length of the CDR3 is 16 residues. Here the CDR3 reads CASSDRGRQRDYGYTF. In nucleotides, the CDR3 is TGTGCCAGCAGTGATCGGGGGCGACAGAGGGACTATGGCTACACCTTC.

V usage is TRBV10-3 and J usage is TRBJ1-1, with D possibly being TRBD1 (5 bases). The CDR3 has 13 amino acids. From germline, CDR1 is ENHRY and CDR2 SYGVKD. Deletions cut 10 bases from V and 4 bases from J, with 16 bases between. The CDR3 here is CATLRDLVTEAFF. As DNA, the CDR3 is TGTGCCACTCTCCGGGACCTGGTCACTGAAGCTTTCTTT.

This clonotype was detected many times. CDR3 sequence (DNA): TGTGCCACCGCCGATCAACAGTGGAACACTGAAGCTTTCTTT. This encodes CATADQQWNTEAFF. The genes are TRBV15 and TRBJ1-1; D is undetermined. Germline-derived CDR1 and CDR2 are LNHNV and YYDKDF (reference sequence). Between the trimmed V and J ends, which lost 8 bases and 1 base, there was a span of 14 bases. The CDR3 has 14 residues.

This chain uses TRBV28 with TRBJ2-6; 7 positions agree with TRBD1. The germline V gene has CDR1 MDHEN and CDR2 SYDVKM. The ends lost 7 bases at V and 0 bases at J; junction bases unmatched: 12. The CDR3 length is 18 residues. The CDR3 DNA reads TGTGCCAGCACAGACCGGGACAGCGCGTTCTCTGGGGCCAACGTCCTGACTTTC. Translated: CASTDRDSAFSGANVLTF.

Ten or more counts support this clonotype. J is TRBJ2-2 and V is TRBV20-1, with D hard to call. V was trimmed by 2 bases and J by 0 bases, leaving 19 bases between them. CDR3 length: 18 residues. Per the germline V gene, CDR1 is DFQATT and CDR2 is SNEGSKA (reference sequence). The DNA for the CDR3 is TGCAGTGCTAGATCCTGGACGCCCTCAGCTCCGAACACCGGGGAGCTGTTTTTT. Translating it yields CSARSWTPSAPNTGELFF.

This clonotype was seen ten or more times. The chain has TRBV5-1 and TRBJ2-7; D perhaps matches TRBD1 (6 bases). CDR3 length equals 13 residues. In germline, CDR1 is SGHRS, CDR2 YFSETQ. Trimming shortened V by 4 bases and J by 3 bases, and 11 bases separated the two germline ends. The CDR3 DNA follows: TGCGCCAGCAGCACCGTAGGGGGCTACGAGCAGTACTTC. Residues: CASSTVGGYEQYF.